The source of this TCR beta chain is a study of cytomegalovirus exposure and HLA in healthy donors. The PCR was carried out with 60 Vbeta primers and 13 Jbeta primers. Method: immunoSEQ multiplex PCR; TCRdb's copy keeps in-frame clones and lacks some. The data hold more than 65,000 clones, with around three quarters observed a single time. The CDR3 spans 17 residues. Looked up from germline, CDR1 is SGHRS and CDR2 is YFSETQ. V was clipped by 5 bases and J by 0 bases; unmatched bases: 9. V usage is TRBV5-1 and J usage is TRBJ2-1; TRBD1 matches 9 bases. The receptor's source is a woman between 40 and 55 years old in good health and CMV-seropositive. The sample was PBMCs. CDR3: CASSPSGTGRSYNEQFF. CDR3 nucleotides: TGCGCCAGCAGTCCGAGCGGGACAGGGCGCTCCTACAATGAGCAGTTCTTC. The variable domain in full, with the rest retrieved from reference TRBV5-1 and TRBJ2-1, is KAGVTQTPRYLIKTRGQQVTLSCSPISGHRSVSWYQQTPGQGLQFLFEYFSETQRNKGNFPGRFSGRQFSNSRSEMNVSTLELGDSALYLCASSPSGTGRSYNEQFFGPGTRLTVL.